The 26 T cell receptor beta chains below come from one sample, sequenced in a study of T cell responses to AZD1222 COVID-19 vaccine. Measured with immunoSEQ multiplex PCR; TCRdb has only the in-frame clones, and not every one. The data contain tens of thousands of clones, more than 65% of them singletons. The input for sequencing was peripheral blood, taken on day 0 of AZD1222 vaccination. The receptors come from an adult in good health.

This sequence joins TRBV9 and TRBJ1-2, with D hard to call. This CDR3 is built from 12 residues. In germline, CDR1 is SGDLS, CDR2 YYNGEE. Trimming left V 4 bases short and J 4 bases short, with 8 bases between. CDR3 coding DNA: TGTGCCAGCAGCCCAGAGGGCTATGGCTACACCTTC. Residues: CASSPEGYGYTF.

This clone occurred once. This CDR3 is CASSQGAEAFF. The CDR3 region has the DNA TGTGCCAGCAGCCAGGGGGCTGAAGCTTTCTTT. This rearrangement joins TRBV7-9 to TRBJ1-1; 7 bases agree with TRBD1. Germline CDR1 SEHNR, CDR2 FQNEAQ (reference sequence). CDR3 size: 11 residues. V dropped 5 bases and J dropped 6; count of bases not matched to a gene: 0.

The chain uses TRBV30 and TRBJ1-2; D is ambiguous. The CDR3 runs 14 residues. CDR1 is GTSNPN and CDR2 is SVGIG in the germline V gene (reference sequence). The V and J ends lost 4 bases and 7 bases respectively, with 19 bases between them. In nucleotides, the CDR3 is TGTGCCTGGATGAAACCGCGTATGGGAACTGGCTACACCTTC. Protein product: CAWMKPRMGTGYTF.

The chain joins TRBV5-4 to TRBJ2-3; TRBD2 matches 8 bases. Germline V gene lookup returns CDR1 SGHNT and CDR2 YYREEE (reference sequence). The CDR3 is made up of 16 amino acids. V was clipped by 4 bases and J by 4 bases; unmatched bases: 11. The CDR3 coding sequence is TGTGCCAGCAGCCTTCGGGCGAGCGGGAGAGCAGATACGCAGTATTTT. Residues: CASSLRASGRADTQYF.

The chain joins TRBV18 to TRBJ2-5; D might be TRBD2 (5 bases). The V end was cut by 5 bases, the J end by 5 bases, with 18 bases between. Looked up from germline, CDR1 is KGHSH and CDR2 is LQKENI. CDR3 size: 15 residues. CDR3 protein: CASSSGVPYEETQYF. The CDR3 DNA reads TGTGCCAGCTCATCCGGGGTGCCCTACGAGGAGACCCAGTACTTC.

This clone appeared a single time. The chain has TRBV9 and TRBJ2-5, with D possibly TRBD2 on 6 matching bases. CDR1 SGDLS and CDR2 YYNGEE come from the germline V gene. V was trimmed by 2 bases and J by 5 bases, leaving 16 bases between them. The length of the CDR3 is 15 residues. CDR3 residues: CASSVPGGVGETQYF. The CDR3 bases are TGTGCCAGCAGCGTCCCAGGAGGGGTGGGGGAGACCCAGTACTTC.

This chain uses TRBV28 with TRBJ2-1; 7 positions agree with TRBD2. The ends lost 8 bases at V and 7 bases at J; junction bases unmatched: 14. Looked up from germline, CDR1 is MDHEN and CDR2 is SYDVKM. This CDR3 is built from 15 residues. The CDR3 spells CASRQTSYVWNEQFF. CDR3 sequence (DNA): TGTGCCAGCCGTCAGACTAGCTATGTTTGGAATGAGCAGTTCTTC.

This chain uses TRBV3-1 (or the pseudogene TRBV3-2) with TRBJ2-1, with 8 bases aligning to TRBD1. V shed 5 bases and J 6 bases; nucleotides not matched to a gene: 9. Germline V gene data show CDR1 as LGHDT and CDR2 as YNNKEL (reference sequence). This CDR3 comprises 15 residues. CDR3 region: CASSGQETGVNEQFF. The CDR3 DNA is TGTGCCAGCAGCGGACAGGAGACAGGGGTCAATGAGCAGTTCTTC.

This clone was counted between two and nine times. The chain joins TRBV29-1 to TRBJ2-1; TRBD2 agrees at 10 bases. From germline, CDR1 is SQVTM and CDR2 ANQGSEA. The V gene end was trimmed by 3 bases and the J gene end by 8 bases; junction bases not matched to a gene: 13. The CDR3 has 16 residues. The CDR3 nucleotides are TGCAGCGTTGAGCGTCGGCTAGCGGGAGCGGTCGATGAGCAGTTCTTC. This codes for CSVERRLAGAVDEQFF.

This chain links TRBV25-1 with TRBJ1-6; unclear D gene. The germline CDR1 and CDR2 sequences are MGHDK and SYGVNS. CDR3 size: 15 residues. V lost 7 bases to trimming and J lost 9 bases, with 19 bases between them. Written as DNA, the CDR3 is TGTGCCAGCACTGGTGGGGAGTGGGGAGGTTCACCCCTCCACTTT. Protein product: CASTGGEWGGSPLHF.

The chain combines TRBV5-1 with TRBJ2-1; TRBD2 aligns across 12 bases. V was pared by 6 bases and J by 9 bases, with 13 bases of the junction left unmatched. Germline CDR1 SGHRS, CDR2 YFSETQ. CDR3 length equals 16 residues. The CDR3 reads CASTKMTSGSFGEQFF. CDR3 bases: TGCGCCAGCACCAAGATGACTAGCGGGAGCTTTGGTGAGCAGTTCTTC.

This sequence joins TRBV13 and TRBJ1-2; 9 bases agree with TRBD1. V lost 5 bases to trimming and J lost 4 bases; unmatched junction nucleotides: 8. Germline V gene sequence: CDR1 PRHDT, CDR2 FYEKMQ (reference sequence). The CDR3 runs 15 residues. The DNA for the CDR3 is TGTGCCAGCAGCCACGAGGGACAGGGATTCTATGGCTACACCTTC. It specifies CASSHEGQGFYGYTF.

The rearrangement joins TRBV4-1 to TRBJ1-6; D ambiguous. V lost 1 base and J lost 9, with 13 bases in between. CDR3 length equals 15 residues. Germline V lookup: CDR1 MGHRA, CDR2 YSYEKL. The CDR3 is CASSQVQILGSPLHF. The CDR3 DNA reads TGCGCCAGCAGCCAAGTCCAAATTCTCGGTTCACCCCTCCACTTT.

V gene TRBV6-4 combines with J gene TRBJ2-5, with 10 bases fitting TRBD2. The germline V gene encodes CDR1 MRHNA and CDR2 SNTAGT. J was trimmed by 5 bases and V by 6 bases; bases with no gene match: 9. This CDR3 has 15 amino acids. The DNA of the CDR3 is TGTGCCAGCAGCGTCCTAGCGGGAGTTGGGGAGACCCAGTACTTC. It specifies CASSVLAGVGETQYF.

This clone was detected only once. The V and J genes are TRBV27 and TRBJ1-1, with a possible D match to TRBD1 (5 bases). With 6 bases removed from V and 3 bases from J, the gap between germline ends came to 11 bases. Germline V gene lookup returns CDR1 MNHEY and CDR2 SMNVEV (reference sequence). This CDR3 has 13 amino acids. This chain's CDR3 is CASRWKGYTEAFF. Written as DNA, the CDR3 is TGTGCCAGCAGGTGGAAGGGGTACACTGAAGCTTTCTTT.

The V gene is TRBV19, the J gene TRBJ2-3, with D possibly being TRBD1 or TRBD2 (5 bases each). Trimming cost V 5 bases and J 2 bases, with 17 bases left between them. CDR1 is LNHDA, CDR2 SQIVND, per germline (reference sequence). The CDR3 totals 16 residues. Here the CDR3 DNA reads TGTGCCAGTAGTCCCCGACCGAGGGGTGACACAGATACGCAGTATTTT. Translating gives CASSPRPRGDTDTQYF.

V is TRBV27 and J is TRBJ2-5, with D perhaps matching TRBD1 (6 bases). CDR1 is MNHEY and CDR2 is SMNVEV in the germline V gene (reference sequence). V was trimmed by 6 bases and J by 5 bases, leaving 13 bases between them. CDR3 length: 13 residues. The CDR3 DNA sequence: TGTGCCAGCAGCCACAGGGCCGGGGAGACCCAGTACTTC. Amino acids: CASSHRAGETQYF.

The rearrangement links TRBV10-3 to TRBJ1-1; D unclear. V lost 0 bases and J lost 3, with 5 bases in between. This CDR3 comprises 13 residues. The germline V gene has CDR1 ENHRY and CDR2 SYGVKD. The DNA for the CDR3 is TGTGCCATCAGTGAGTCTCCACACACTGAAGCTTTCTTT. This codes for CAISESPHTEAFF.

The chain uses TRBV7-9 and TRBJ2-2; perhaps TRBD1 as D (5 bases). The CDR3 consists of 15 residues. Germline V gene data show CDR1 as SEHNR and CDR2 as FQNEAQ (reference sequence). Trimming pared 1 base from V and 2 bases from J, leaving 8 bases between. CDR3: CASSLGTLNTGELFF. The CDR3 DNA reads as TGTGCCAGCAGCTTAGGGACACTTAACACCGGGGAGCTGTTTTTT.

This clone was observed once. The CDR3 DNA follows: TGTGCCAGCACCGAGGGAAATTCACCCCTCCACTTT. The encoded protein is CASTEGNSPLHF. The rearrangement links TRBV28 to TRBJ1-6; D call uncertain. V lost 7 bases, J lost 7 bases, and 8 bases lay in between. Per the germline V gene, CDR1 is MDHEN and CDR2 is SYDVKM. There are 12 residues in the CDR3.

The V call is TRBV9, the J call TRBJ1-1; tentatively, D is TRBD1 (6 bases). V lost 9 bases to trimming and J lost 1 base, with 10 bases between them. The CDR3 has 12 amino acids. Germline assignment: CDR1 SGDLS and CDR2 YYNGEE. CDR3 amino acids: CAIGTTNTEAFF. CDR3 DNA sequence: TGTGCCATCGGGACAACGAACACTGAAGCTTTCTTT.

The chain is built from TRBV7-6 and TRBJ2-7; D possibly corresponds to TRBD1 (6 bases). The CDR3 contains 16 residues. Germline V CDR1 and CDR2: SGHVS, FNYEAQ. V was shortened by 2 bases and J by 3 bases, with 17 bases between the two germline ends. CDR3 DNA: TGTGCCAGCAGCTTAACCCTCCTTGGCAGGGGCTACGAGCAGTACTTC. Residues: CASSLTLLGRGYEQYF.

The chain is built from TRBV6-2 or TRBV6-3 and TRBJ1-2; D remains unclear. The length of the CDR3 is 13 residues. The V end was cut by 6 bases, the J end by 3 bases, with 11 bases between. CDR1 is MNHEY, CDR2 SVGEGT, per germline. DNA of the CDR3: TGTGCCAGCAGCTGGAACGGAGACTATGGCTACACCTTC. Translating gives CASSWNGDYGYTF.

The chain has TRBV10-3 and TRBJ2-7; TRBD1 is a possible D gene (6 bases). The V end lost 6 bases, the J end lost 2 bases, and 14 bases lay between the germline ends. CDR1 and CDR2 (germline): ENHRY, SYGVKD. The CDR3 sequence is 14 residues long. As DNA, the CDR3 is TGTGCCATCAGCGCTATCGGACAGACCTACGAGCAGTACGTC. Translating gives CAISAIGQTYEQYV.

The chain employs TRBV6-5 and TRBJ2-3, with D possibly matching TRBD1 (5 bases). The CDR3 spans 13 residues. Trimming stripped 4 bases from V and 7 bases from J, with 12 bases between. Per the germline V gene, CDR1 is MNHEY and CDR2 is SVGAGI. The CDR3 bases are TGTGCCAGCAGTTTCAGGGTTTTAAATACGCAGTATTTT. As protein: CASSFRVLNTQYF.

The sample holds one count of this clone. The J gene is TRBJ2-3, the V gene TRBV9, with a weak D call TRBD2 (5 bases). This CDR3 region has 16 residues. Trimming removed 0 bases from V and 0 bases from J, with 11 bases in between. Germline-derived CDR1 and CDR2 are SGDLS and YYNGEE. The chain's CDR3 is CASSVGAAASTDTQYF. The CDR3, as DNA: TGTGCCAGCAGCGTAGGAGCAGCGGCTAGCACAGATACGCAGTATTTT.